What follows are 29 T cell receptor beta chains derived from one specimen sequenced in a study of CD8+ T cells in alopecia areata. Following extraction, RNA underwent reverse transcription to cDNA, which served as the sequencing template. The data were produced by immunoSEQ multiplex PCR, yet TCRdb's version contains in-frame clones alone and is incomplete. The repertoire has just over 150,000 clones, less than 65% of them found once; the top ten carry 15% to 20%. Sequencing used CD8+ T cells sorted from blood, obtained at week 0. Receptor source: a human donor with alopecia areata.

The V call is TRBV5-6, the J call TRBJ2-3; D possibly corresponds to TRBD2 (6 bases). Germline CDR1 and CDR2: SGHDT and YYEEEE. This CDR3 comprises 15 residues. Trimming removed 2 bases from V and 0 bases from J, with 10 bases in between. The CDR3 DNA reads as TGTGCCAGCAGCTTTGCGGGATCTAGCACAGATACGCAGTATTTT. As protein: CASSFAGSSTDTQYF.

The gene calls are TRBV28 and TRBJ1-1; 7 bases agree with TRBD1. Germline CDR1 reads MDHEN; CDR2 reads SYDVKM. V lost 3 bases to trimming and J lost 6 bases; unmatched junction nucleotides: 10. The CDR3 runs to 15 residues. The CDR3 nucleotides are TGTGCCAGCAGTTTGTCGATTGGACAGGCCCCTGAAGCTTTCTTT. It encodes CASSLSIGQAPEAFF.

This clone showed up just a few times. The rearrangement uses TRBV7-9 and TRBJ2-3; D is uncertain. This CDR3 is built from 12 residues. V lost 11 bases and J lost 1, with 10 bases in between. Germline V lookup: CDR1 SEHNR, CDR2 FQNEAQ (reference sequence). CDR3 residues: CALRSGTDTQYF. DNA for the CDR3: TGTGCCCTTCGCAGTGGCACAGATACGCAGTATTTT.

This clone was detected once. The gene calls are TRBV13 and TRBJ2-7; 9 nucleotides match TRBD1. The germline V gene has CDR1 PRHDT and CDR2 FYEKMQ (reference sequence). The CDR3 is 14 amino acids. V lost 0 bases to trimming and J lost 5 bases; unmatched junction nucleotides: 2. Written as DNA, the CDR3 is TGTGCCAGCAGCTTAGGACAGGGGGCGGACGAGCAGTACTTC. Encoded protein: CASSLGQGADEQYF.

There are a few counts of this clone. The junction departs from germline at one end; a sequencing error may be responsible. This chain connects TRBV10-3 to TRBJ1-2; D unresolved. This CDR3 region has 14 residues. In germline, CDR1 is ENHRY, CDR2 SYGVKD. CDR3 DNA sequence: TGTGCCATCAGTGAGTCAAAGGCTAACTATGGCTGCACCTTC. Translating gives CAISESKANYGCTF.

For this clone: Different DNA sequences within this sample yield the same CDR3. J is TRBJ1-5 and V is TRBV5-6; TRBD1 might be the D (5 bases). V was shortened by 2 bases and J by 7 bases, with 7 bases between the two germline ends. The CDR3 runs to 12 residues. Germline CDR1 SGHDT, CDR2 YYEEEE. This chain's CDR3 is CASSFGGQPQHF. CDR3 DNA: TGTGCCAGCAGCTTCGGGGGGCAGCCCCAGCATTTT.

V gene TRBV30 combines with J gene TRBJ2-5; D is unclear. Per the germline V gene, CDR1 is GTSNPN and CDR2 is SVGIG (reference sequence). This CDR3 is built from 12 residues. V lost 1 base, J lost 5 bases, and 8 bases lay in between. The DNA for the CDR3 is TGTGCCTGGAGTGACATAGGGGAGACCCAGTACTTC. The encoded protein is CAWSDIGETQYF.

The rearrangement joins TRBV12-5 to TRBJ1-5; no firm D call. This CDR3 contains 15 residues. The ends were cut back, 5 bases at V and 3 bases at J, with 14 bases in the middle. Germline CDR1 reads LGHNT; CDR2 reads FRNRAP. The DNA for the CDR3 is TGTGCTAGTGGTCCGCCTTCCGGTATCAATCAGCCCCAGCATTTT. It specifies CASGPPSGINQPQHF.

The V call is TRBV6-5, the J call TRBJ1-1; TRBD1 matches 7 bases. This CDR3 comprises 14 residues. J gave up 0 bases and V 6 bases, and 4 bases lay outside the gene matches. CDR1 MNHEY and CDR2 SVGAGI come from the germline V gene. The CDR3 sequence: CASRATGMNTEAFF. DNA of the CDR3: TGTGCCAGCAGGGCGACAGGGATGAACACTGAAGCTTTCTTT.

The gene calls are TRBV13 and TRBJ1-6; D not certain. Trimming removed 4 bases at V and 9 bases at J, with 7 bases between. CDR1 and CDR2 (germline): PRHDT, FYEKMQ (reference sequence). This CDR3 comprises 12 residues. The CDR3 DNA follows: TGTGCCAGCAGCTCGGAGGGTTCACCCCTCCACTTT. This gives the protein CASSSEGSPLHF. Based on the CDR3 plus reference TRBV13 and TRBJ1-6, the full variable domain is AAGVIQSPRHLIKEKRETATLKCYPIPRHDTVYWYQQGPGQDPQFLISFYEKMQSDKGSIPDRFSAQQFSDYHSELNMSSLELGDSALYFCASSSEGSPLHFGNGTRLTVT.

In this sample, this clone turned up a few times. This chain connects TRBV11-2 to TRBJ2-7; TRBD1 matches at 9 bases. Unmatched junction bases numbered 8, after V lost 5 bases and J lost 3 bases. CDR3 length: 15 residues. Germline CDR1 SGHAT, CDR2 FQNNGV. Here the CDR3 reads CASSDRTGADYEQYF. The DNA for the CDR3 is TGTGCCAGCAGCGACCGGACAGGGGCAGACTACGAGCAGTACTTC.

This clone was observed a few times. The chain recombines TRBV5-1 with TRBJ2-1; D call uncertain. V shed 1 base and J shed 8 bases, with 7 bases lying between them. This CDR3 is 12 amino acids long. The germline CDR1 and CDR2 sequences are SGHRS and YFSETQ. The CDR3 loop reads CASSLSKDEQFF. CDR3 sequence (DNA): TGCGCCAGCAGCTTGTCCAAAGATGAGCAGTTCTTC.

The chain has TRBV9 and TRBJ1-4, with D hard to call. This CDR3 comprises 15 residues. Per the germline V gene, CDR1 is SGDLS and CDR2 is YYNGEE. V was shortened by 3 bases and J by 8 bases, with 17 bases between the two germline ends. The CDR3 reads CASSAHQPGGEKLFF. CDR3 nucleotides: TGTGCCAGCAGCGCCCATCAGCCGGGTGGGGAAAAACTGTTTTTT.

The chain recombines TRBV30 with TRBJ2-2; no reliable D call. This CDR3 has 12 amino acids. Between the trimmed V and J ends, which lost 2 bases and 6 bases, there was a span of 7 bases. In germline, CDR1 is GTSNPN, CDR2 SVGIG (reference sequence). This chain's CDR3 is CAWSIGSGELFF. The CDR3 nucleotides are TGTGCCTGGAGTATTGGGTCCGGGGAGCTGTTTTTT. Full variable domain (outside the CDR3, taken from reference TRBV30 and TRBJ2-2): SQTIHQWPATLVQPVGSPLSLECTVEGTSNPNLYWYRQAAGRGLQLLFYSVGIGQISSEVPQNLSASRPQDRQFILSSKKLLLSDSGFYLCAWSIGSGELFFGEGSRLTVL.

The chain is built from TRBV6-5 and TRBJ2-7; 10 nucleotides align to TRBD1. This CDR3 spans 13 amino acids. Germline assignment: CDR1 MNHEY and CDR2 SVGAGI. V dropped 6 bases and J dropped 7; count of bases not matched to a gene: 6. CDR3 nucleotide sequence: TGTGCCAGCAGGGGGACAGGGGCCGAGGAGCAGTACTTC. The encoded protein is CASRGTGAEEQYF.

This clone was detected only a few times. The V and J genes are TRBV27 and TRBJ2-7; a possible D gene is TRBD2 (6 bases). V shed 3 bases and J shed 4 bases, with 10 bases lying between them. Germline CDR1 MNHEY, CDR2 SMNVEV (reference sequence). The CDR3 is 13 residues long. The CDR3 reads CASSFGAGYEQYF. The DNA for the CDR3 is TGTGCCAGCAGTTTCGGGGCGGGGTACGAGCAGTACTTC.

This chain joins TRBV27 and TRBJ1-4, with 8 positions matching TRBD1. This CDR3 has 15 residues. V gave up 8 bases and J gave up 4 bases; unmatched junction bases: 9. Germline loops: CDR1 MNHEY, CDR2 SMNVEV (reference sequence). CDR3 sequence (DNA): TGTGCCAGCGGCCACCGGACAGGGCTTAATGAAAAACTGTTTTTT. It codes for CASGHRTGLNEKLFF.

V and J are TRBV7-8 and TRBJ2-3; no definite D call. Deletions cut 5 bases from V and 3 bases from J, with 21 bases between. CDR3 length: 17 residues. The germline gives CDR1 SGHVS, CDR2 FQNEAQ. The CDR3, as DNA: TGTGCCAGCAGCCAGACCTCAAGAGGTCGGCTGACAGATACGCAGTATTTT. It specifies CASSQTSRGRLTDTQYF. Drawing the rest from reference TRBV7-8 and TRBJ2-3, the complete variable domain is GAGVSQSPRYKVAKRGQDVALRCDPISGHVSLFWYQQALGQGPEFLTYFQNEAQLDKSGLPSDRFFAERPEGSVSTLKIQRTQQEDSAVYLCASSQTSRGRLTDTQYFGPGTRLTVL.

CDR3 in DNA: TGTGCCATCAGTGAGGGGGGGTTAGAGACCCAGTACTTC. Amino acid sequence: CAISEGGLETQYF. The chain recombines TRBV10-3 with TRBJ2-5, with a tentative D call TRBD2 (6 bases). Trimming stripped 2 bases from V and 4 bases from J, with 8 bases between. Germline V gene lookup returns CDR1 ENHRY and CDR2 SYGVKD. This CDR3 region has 13 residues.

The chain employs TRBV7-2 and TRBJ2-3, with a weak D call TRBD2 (6 bases). This CDR3 has 17 amino acids. V lost 1 base and J lost 4, with 18 bases in between. Germline CDR1 SGHTA, CDR2 FQGNSA. The CDR3 protein is CASSLGGGGPHPDTQYF. Here the CDR3 DNA reads TGTGCCAGCAGCTTAGGAGGCGGAGGGCCTCACCCAGATACGCAGTATTTT.

The gene calls are TRBV27 and TRBJ2-7, with D unclear. The germline CDR1 and CDR2 sequences are MNHEY and SMNVEV (reference sequence). Between the trimmed V and J ends, which lost 1 base and 6 bases, there was a span of 13 bases. The CDR3 has 14 amino acids. CDR3 region: CASSLWAPDGEQYF. As DNA, the CDR3 is TGTGCCAGCAGTTTATGGGCACCGGACGGCGAGCAGTACTTC.

This chain connects TRBV30 to TRBJ2-7; the D gene could be TRBD1 or TRBD2 (5 bases each). This CDR3 has 13 residues. The V end was cut by 3 bases, the J end by 7 bases, with 16 bases between. Germline V gives CDR1 GTSNPN, CDR2 SVGIG (reference sequence). CDR3 bases: TGTGCCTGGAGCCAAACTGGGGGAGTTGAGCAGTACTTC. It specifies CAWSQTGGVEQYF.

Regarding this clone: A much bigger clone sits one base away, suggesting this may be a read error. The sample holds other DNA sequences that translate to the same CDR3. The V call is TRBV11-2, the J call TRBJ2-7, with 7 bases matching TRBD1. Germline assignment: CDR1 SGHAT and CDR2 FQNNGV. V lost 1 base and J lost 2; bases outside the gene matches: 2. CDR3 length: 14 amino acids. CDR3 amino acids: CASSLGQGAYEQYF. In nucleotides, the CDR3 is TGTGCCAGCAGCTTAGGCCAGGGGGCCTACGAGCAGTACTTC.

This clone has just a few counts. This chain joins TRBV7-9 and TRBJ1-5, with D unclear. CDR1 and CDR2 (germline): SEHNR, FQNEAQ (reference sequence). The V and J ends lost 3 bases and 0 bases respectively, with 6 bases between them. This CDR3 is built from 14 residues. Written as DNA, the CDR3 is TGTGCCAGCAGCTTCGCGGATAGCAATCAGCCCCAGCATTTT. Its translation is CASSFADSNQPQHF. The full variable domain, with the rest looked up from reference TRBV7-9 and TRBJ1-5, is DTGVSQNPRHKITKRGQNVTFRCDPISEHNRLYWYRQTLGQGPEFLTYFQNEAQLEKSRLLSDRFSAERPKGSFSTLEIQRTEQGDSAMYLCASSFADSNQPQHFGDGTRLSIL.

The J gene is TRBJ2-2, the V gene TRBV19, with D unresolved. The CDR3 runs to 13 residues. With 3 bases removed from V and 10 bases from J, the gap between germline ends came to 12 bases. Germline CDR1 is LNHDA and CDR2 is SQIVND (reference sequence). CDR3 sequence reads: CASSIGLFEELFF. CDR3 bases: TGTGCCAGTAGTATCGGCCTTTTTGAGGAGCTGTTTTTT.

This clone was counted a few times. The rearrangement joins TRBV7-3 to TRBJ2-1, with TRBD1 as a possible D gene (6 bases). The germline gives CDR1 SGHTA, CDR2 FQGTGA. The CDR3 has 13 residues. The germline V and J ends were trimmed by 5 bases and 8 bases, with 13 bases remaining between them. The CDR3 DNA sequence: TGTGCCAGCAGCCCTGGGACAAGGGATGAGCAGTTCTTC. Encoded protein: CASSPGTRDEQFF. Drawing the rest from reference TRBV7-3 and TRBJ2-1, the complete variable domain is GAGVSQTPSNKVTEKGKYVELRCDPISGHTALYWYRQSLGQGPEFLIYFQGTGAADDSGLPNDRFFAVRPEGSVSTLKIQRTERGDSAVYLCASSPGTRDEQFFGPGTRLTVL.

The chain carries TRBV4-3 and TRBJ2-4, with D tentatively TRBD2 (6 bases). V lost 0 bases, J lost 6 bases, and 15 bases lay in between. CDR1 and CDR2 from the germline V gene are LGHNA and YSLEER. The CDR3 runs to 16 residues. The CDR3 reads CASSQEHERAINIQYF. DNA of the CDR3: TGCGCCAGCAGCCAAGAACACGAGCGGGCTATAAACATTCAGTACTTC.

The chain joins TRBV29-1 to TRBJ2-1; no clear D. This CDR3 is 14 amino acids long. Trimming removed 6 bases at V and 0 bases at J, with 12 bases between. CDR1 and CDR2 from the germline V gene are SQVTM and ANQGSEA. This CDR3 reads CSVDSPSSYNEQFF. Written as DNA, the CDR3 is TGCAGCGTAGACTCCCCCAGCTCCTACAATGAGCAGTTCTTC.

J is TRBJ2-5 and V is TRBV6-5; tentatively, D is TRBD2 (5 bases). Trimming removed 8 bases at V and 2 bases at J, with 9 bases between. The CDR3 loop spans 12 amino acids. Per germline, CDR1 MNHEY and CDR2 SVGAGI. The CDR3 nucleotides are TGTGCCAGCCGGGGTGAACAAGAGACCCAGTACTTC. It is translated as CASRGEQETQYF.